Below, 15 T cell receptor beta chains from the same sample are listed, as sequenced in a study of CD8+CD57+ T cells in acquired aplastic anemia. According to the study, genomic DNA was the template for TCR beta VDJ and CDR3 profiling. Each CDR3 protein is one row after TCRdb ran MiXCR on the reads. The sample gives 400,000 to 450,000 distinct CDR3 sequences, just under 70% of which show up once; 4% is in the top ten. Sample: sorted CD4+, CD8+, or CD8+CD57+ T cells (not recorded which) from PBMCs. These receptor sequences come from a human donor in good health, serving as a control.

This clonotype was counted at least ten times. The J gene is TRBJ2-6, the V gene TRBV20-1, with 8 bases that match TRBD1. Trimming cost V 6 bases and J 0 bases; bases outside gene matches: 4. The germline V gene has CDR1 DFQATT and CDR2 SNEGSKA (reference sequence). The CDR3 totals 15 residues. CDR3 coding DNA: TGCAGTGCAGGGACAGGAAGCTCTGGGGCCAACGTCCTGACTTTC. Its translation is CSAGTGSSGANVLTF.

The J gene is TRBJ2-3, the V gene TRBV9; 8 nucleotides align to TRBD2. V shed 5 bases and J 2 bases; nucleotides not matched to a gene: 4. This CDR3 comprises 14 residues. Germline CDR1 is SGDLS and CDR2 is YYNGEE. CDR3 in amino acids: CASSRGGSTDTQYF. As DNA, the CDR3 is TGTGCCAGCAGTCGGGGGGGCTCCACAGATACGCAGTATTTT.

This clonotype was seen ten or more times. V and J are TRBV7-2 and TRBJ2-2, with D uncertain. This CDR3 contains 13 residues. V lost 1 base and J 8 bases, leaving 8 bases between the germline ends. CDR1 is SGHTA, CDR2 FQGNSA, per germline. CDR3 nucleotides: TGTGCCAGCAGCTTAGAATCGGCAGGGGAGCTGTTTTTT. Its protein is CASSLESAGELFF.

For this clonotype: The conserved final phenylalanine or tryptophan is absent from the CDR3, which likely points to a read error. The limits of the CDR3 on the DNA are not certain, so only TCRdb's listed CDR3 is given. This sequence joins TRBV9 and TRBJ2-3; the table's D call, TRBD1, has no DNA check behind it. The CDR3 length equals 13 residues, ends included. Germline V gene data show CDR1 as SGDLS and CDR2 as YYNGEE. The CDR3 here is CASSVGQGINQHL.

This clonotype was found many times. The chain recombines TRBV20-1 with TRBJ2-1; D unclear. The V end was cut by 7 bases, the J end by 1 base, with 14 bases between. This CDR3 has 14 residues. In germline, CDR1 is DFQATT, CDR2 SNEGSKA (reference sequence). CDR3 sequence (DNA): TGCAGTGTTGGGCCGGTCAGTTCCTACAATGAGCAGTTCTTC. It encodes CSVGPVSSYNEQFF.

This clonotype has more than one count but fewer than ten. The chain employs TRBV6-4 and TRBJ2-1; 13 nucleotides line up with TRBD2. CDR1 is MRHNA and CDR2 is SNTAGT in the germline V gene. This CDR3 comprises 15 residues. The junction had 2 bases not matched to a gene; V was cut back by 4 bases and J by 5 bases. CDR3 DNA: TGTGCCAGCAGTGGACTAGCGGGGGGAAACAATGAGCAGTTCTTC. It codes for CASSGLAGGNNEQFF.

The V and J genes are TRBV10-3 and TRBJ2-5; 7 bases fit TRBD2. Germline CDR1 reads ENHRY; CDR2 reads SYGVKD. V lost 6 bases to trimming and J lost 5 bases; unmatched junction nucleotides: 9. This CDR3 is 14 amino acids long. The chain's CDR3 is CAIRTGLTMETQYF. CDR3 DNA sequence: TGTGCCATCAGAACGGGACTAACGATGGAGACCCAGTACTTC.

The J gene is TRBJ1-1, the V gene TRBV7-9; TRBD1 is a possible D gene (5 bases). The germline V gene encodes CDR1 SEHNR and CDR2 FQNEAQ (reference sequence). Between the trimmed V and J ends, which lost 8 bases and 1 base, there was a span of 14 bases. The CDR3 extends over 14 amino acids. The CDR3 coding sequence is TGTGCCAGCTCGCGGACACCCTGGAACACTGAAGCTTTCTTT. It encodes CASSRTPWNTEAFF.

The chain joins TRBV7-8 to TRBJ1-4; weak D call: TRBD1 (6 bases). V gave up 1 base and J gave up 16 bases, with 22 bases separating them. CDR1 is SGHVS and CDR2 is FQNEAQ in the germline V gene. The CDR3 contains 15 residues. The CDR3 nucleotides read TGTGCCAGCAGCTTAGAAACAGGGAATTCACCCCTCCAGTTTTTT. Translation gives CASSLETGNSPLQFF.

In DNA, the CDR3 is TGTGCCAGCAGCTTATCCCTTACCGGTAGGCCTACCTACGAGCAGTACTTC. This translates into CASSLSLTGRPTYEQYF. The rearrangement joins TRBV12-3 or TRBV12-4 to TRBJ2-7; D is undetermined. The length of the CDR3 is 17 residues. V lost 6 bases to trimming and J lost 2 bases, with 23 bases between them.

The chain has TRBV7-2 and TRBJ2-7; D tentatively fits TRBD1 or TRBD2 (6 bases each). There are 16 residues in the CDR3. V dropped 5 bases and J dropped 3 bases, with 20 bases sitting between them. Looked up from germline, CDR1 is SGHTA and CDR2 is FQGNSA. The CDR3 is CASSVRGTPRLYEQYF. CDR3 DNA sequence: TGTGCCAGCAGCGTCCGCGGGACACCCCGTCTCTACGAGCAGTACTTC.

At least ten counts were recorded for this clonotype. The genes are TRBV5-5 and TRBJ2-3; TRBD1 is a possible D gene (6 bases). CDR3 length: 15 residues. The ends were cut back, 4 bases at V and 1 base at J, with 13 bases in the middle. CDR1 is SGHKS and CDR2 is YYEKEE in the germline V gene (reference sequence). The CDR3 coding sequence is TGTGCCAGCAGCCCCATGTCAGGGGGCACAGATACGCAGTATTTT. This gives the protein CASSPMSGGTDTQYF.

This clonotype occurred many times. The J gene is TRBJ1-2, the V gene TRBV7-2, with a tentative D call TRBD1 (5 bases). Germline V lookup: CDR1 SGHTA, CDR2 FQGNSA. Trimming left V 5 bases short and J 1 base short, with 8 bases between. The CDR3 loop spans 13 amino acids. In DNA form, the CDR3 reads TGTGCCAGCAGCCAGGACATTAACTATGGCTACACCTTC. This sequence encodes CASSQDINYGYTF.

The chain links TRBV19 to TRBJ1-1; D is undetermined. V lost 7 bases to trimming and J lost 4 bases, with 16 bases between them. The length of the CDR3 is 14 residues. From germline, CDR1 is LNHDA and CDR2 SQIVND (reference sequence). This chain's CDR3 is CASTSLGRRTEAFF. CDR3 sequence (DNA): TGTGCCAGTACCTCGCTCGGGCGTCGCACTGAAGCTTTCTTT.

The rearrangement uses TRBV5-5 and TRBJ1-6; D gene ambiguous. CDR1 is SGHKS, CDR2 YYEKEE, per germline (reference sequence). Between the trimmed V and J ends, which lost 4 bases and 8 bases, there was a span of 10 bases. The CDR3 length is 13 residues. CDR3 in DNA: TGTGCCAGCAGCCCCGGCACTTATTCACCCCTCCACTTT. It specifies CASSPGTYSPLHF.